This paragraph reports one TCR beta chain. This entry belongs to a study of Graves' ophthalmopathy and Graves' hyperthyroidism. RNA transcripts were the template, and TCR beta CDR3 regions were amplified from them. First-round RT-PCR used HTBI primers; second-round multiplex PCR followed. In TCRdb, the multiplex PCR reads were re-called with MiXCR into one record per CDR3 protein. Of approximately 210,000 distinct CDR3 sequences in the sample, around a fifth are singletons; the top ten hold roughly 39%. The CDR3 sequence is 14 residues long. CDR1 and CDR2 from the germline V gene are LNHDA and SQIVND (reference sequence). The ends were cut back, 4 bases at V and 6 bases at J, with 13 bases in the middle.

This rearrangement joins TRBV19 to TRBJ1-5; tentative D call: TRBD1 (5 bases). The clonotype was recovered from a woman in her forties or fifties with Graves' ophthalmopathy. The sequenced sample was peripheral blood. The CDR3 spells CASSTGAGSQPQHF. In DNA form, the CDR3 reads TGTGCCAGTAGTACCGGGGCGGGGAGTCAGCCCCAGCATTTT.